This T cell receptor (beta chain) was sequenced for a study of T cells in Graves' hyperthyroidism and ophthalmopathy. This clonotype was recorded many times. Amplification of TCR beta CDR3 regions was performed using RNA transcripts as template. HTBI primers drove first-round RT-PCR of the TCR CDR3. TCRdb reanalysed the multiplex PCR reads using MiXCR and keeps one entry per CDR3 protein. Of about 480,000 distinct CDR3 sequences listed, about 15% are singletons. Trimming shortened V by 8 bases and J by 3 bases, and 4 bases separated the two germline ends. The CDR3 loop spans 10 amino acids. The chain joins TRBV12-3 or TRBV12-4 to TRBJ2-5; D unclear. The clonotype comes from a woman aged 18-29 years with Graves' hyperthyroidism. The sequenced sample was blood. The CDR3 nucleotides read TGTGCCAGCGGAAAAGAGACCCAGTACTTC. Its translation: CASGKETQYF.